The 18 T cell receptor beta chains below all came from one sample that was sequenced in a study of T cells in narcolepsy. Profiled with immunoSEQ multiplex PCR; TCRdb holds only in-frame clones, not every one. Of 25,000 to 35,000 clones listed, 90% are singletons. The sample comprised CD45RA- memory CD4+ T cells from PBMCs. The origin of the receptors is a human donor with narcolepsy.

The V call is TRBV29-1, the J call TRBJ1-1; D remains ambiguous. In germline, CDR1 is SQVTM, CDR2 ANQGSEA. Deletions cut 3 bases from V and 1 base from J, with 6 bases between. The CDR3 sequence is 12 residues long. The CDR3 loop is CSVDRSNTEAFF. The CDR3 bases are TGCAGCGTTGACAGATCGAACACTGAAGCTTTCTTT.

In nucleotides, the CDR3 is TGTGCCTGGAATCTCTACAGGGGTGGCGAGCAGTTCTTC. Translated, it gives CAWNLYRGGEQFF. The rearrangement links TRBV30 to TRBJ2-1; 7 nucleotides agree with TRBD1. V shed 4 bases and J 10 bases; nucleotides not matched to a gene: 10. Germline V gene data show CDR1 as GTSNPN and CDR2 as SVGIG (reference sequence). This CDR3 is 13 amino acids long.

J is TRBJ2-1 and V is TRBV28, with 10 bases lining up with TRBD2. V gave up 5 bases and J gave up 4 bases; unmatched junction bases: 8. The CDR3 consists of 16 residues. Germline V gene data show CDR1 as MDHEN and CDR2 as SYDVKM. The DNA of the CDR3 is TGTGCCAGCAGTCCCCTACTAGCGGGGAGGTACAATGAGCAGTTCTTC. Its translation is CASSPLLAGRYNEQFF.

There are a few counts of this clone. DNA of the CDR3: TGCAGCGGACAAACAGACTATGGCTACACCTTC. This encodes CSGQTDYGYTF. The V gene is TRBV29-1, the J gene TRBJ1-2; no reliable D call. The V end was cut by 7 bases, the J end by 3 bases, with 9 bases between. The CDR3 extends over 11 amino acids. Germline loops: CDR1 SQVTM, CDR2 ANQGSEA.

This sequence joins TRBV4-3 and TRBJ2-4; 10 bases line up with TRBD2. The CDR3 spans 20 residues. The J segment lost 1 base and the V segment lost 1 base, leaving 13 bases of the junction unmatched. Germline V lookup: CDR1 LGHNA, CDR2 YSLEER. The CDR3 spells CASSQAAVAGGGEAKNIQYF. The CDR3 nucleotides read TGCGCCAGCAGCCAAGCGGCAGTAGCGGGGGGTGGAGAGGCCAAAAACATTCAGTACTTC.

This chain connects TRBV30 to TRBJ2-7, with D tentatively TRBD1 or TRBD2 (5 bases each). Germline V gene sequence: CDR1 GTSNPN, CDR2 SVGIG (reference sequence). The V end was cut by 6 bases, the J end by 0 bases, with 15 bases between. The CDR3 contains 14 residues. Written as DNA, the CDR3 is TGTGCCTGCCCGGCCCCTGGGGGCTCCTACGAGCAGTACTTC. This translates into CACPAPGGSYEQYF.

This clone was counted once. The rearrangement uses TRBV7-2 and TRBJ2-7; 10 nucleotides align to TRBD2. The CDR3 spans 14 residues. CDR1 and CDR2 from the germline V gene are SGHTA and FQGNSA. V shed 7 bases, J shed 3 bases, and the junction held 6 bases outside the gene matches. The CDR3 DNA is TGTGCCAGCACACAAGCGGGAGGGCGCTACGAGCAGTACTTC. Its translation: CASTQAGGRYEQYF.

This chain links TRBV6-1 with TRBJ1-4, with 10 bases fitting TRBD1. The CDR3 is made up of 13 amino acids. V dropped 7 bases and J dropped 15; count of bases not matched to a gene: 11. Germline assignment: CDR1 MNHNS and CDR2 SASEGT. CDR3 amino acids: CASTSSRTGGMFF. DNA for the CDR3: TGTGCCAGCACCTCCTCCCGGACAGGGGGAATGTTTTTT.

This CDR3 is CASSPDRGGTDTQYF. The CDR3, as DNA: TGTGCCAGCAGTCCAGACAGGGGTGGCACAGATACGCAGTATTTT. V is TRBV2 and J is TRBJ2-3; TRBD1 agrees at 8 bases. CDR3 length: 15 residues. Germline-derived CDR1 and CDR2 are SNHLY and FYNNEI. With 5 bases clipped from V and 1 base from J, the junction kept 5 bases outside the gene matches.

The chain employs TRBV6-4 and TRBJ1-2, with 9 nucleotides matching TRBD1. V shed 5 bases and J 4 bases; nucleotides not matched to a gene: 5. Germline V lookup: CDR1 MRHNA, CDR2 SNTAGT. The CDR3 consists of 14 residues. The CDR3 region is CASSRDRAGYGYTF. The CDR3 DNA reads TGTGCCAGCAGTCGGGACAGGGCAGGCTATGGCTACACCTTC.

This clone was picked up one time. CDR3 sequence: CASSLAWNNEQFF. CDR3 sequence (DNA): TGCGCCAGCAGCTTGGCCTGGAACAATGAGCAGTTCTTC. J is TRBJ2-1 and V is TRBV5-1, with D unclear. Germline V gene lookup returns CDR1 SGHRS and CDR2 YFSETQ. V shed 0 bases and J shed 5 bases, with 6 bases lying between them. The CDR3 is 13 amino acids.

J is TRBJ2-3 and V is TRBV15, with D perhaps being TRBD1 or TRBD2 (5 bases each). Trimming stripped 0 bases from V and 4 bases from J, with 17 bases between. The germline V gene has CDR1 LNHNV and CDR2 YYDKDF (reference sequence). CDR3 size: 17 residues. CDR3: CATSREKPGTLPDTQYF. CDR3 DNA: TGTGCCACCAGCAGAGAGAAACCGGGGACGCTCCCAGATACGCAGTATTTT.

The CDR3 sequence: CASRALAGGTDTQYF. The CDR3 nucleotides read TGCGCCAGCAGGGCCCTAGCTGGAGGCACAGATACGCAGTATTTT. The V gene is TRBV5-1, the J gene TRBJ2-3; D is possibly TRBD2 (5 bases). Germline CDR1 reads SGHRS; CDR2 reads YFSETQ. V lost 5 bases to trimming and J lost 1 base, with 14 bases between them. The CDR3 covers 15 residues. The full variable domain, in which reference TRBV5-1 and TRBJ2-3 provide the parts outside the CDR3, is KAGVTQTPRYLIKTRGQQVTLSCSPISGHRSVSWYQQTPGQGLQFLFEYFSETQRNKGNFPGRFSGRQFSNSRSEMNVSTLELGDSALYLCASRALAGGTDTQYFGPGTRLTVL.

The rearrangement links TRBV27 to TRBJ1-3; a weak D match, TRBD1 (5 bases). CDR1 MNHEY and CDR2 SMNVEV come from the germline V gene (reference sequence). This CDR3 is 13 amino acids long. V lost 11 bases, J lost 0 bases, and 11 bases lay in between. CDR3 protein: CAAGAVSGNTIYF. In DNA form, the CDR3 reads TGTGCCGCCGGGGCAGTCTCTGGAAACACCATATATTTT.

This rearrangement joins TRBV4-2 to TRBJ2-1; 7 nucleotides match TRBD2. The CDR3 consists of 16 residues. V gave up 0 bases and J gave up 2 bases; unmatched junction bases: 4. CDR1 is LGHNA, CDR2 YNFKEQ, per germline. The CDR3 DNA is TGTGCCAGCAGCCAAGAGCCAGCGGGAACCTACAATGAGCAGTTCTTC. Its protein product is CASSQEPAGTYNEQFF.

V is TRBV30 and J is TRBJ2-5; D ambiguous. Between the trimmed V and J ends, which lost 4 bases and 2 bases, there was a span of 8 bases. Germline CDR1 and CDR2: GTSNPN and SVGIG (reference sequence). The length of the CDR3 is 12 residues. Written as DNA, the CDR3 is TGTGCCTGGACAAAGTTACAAGAGACCCAGTACTTC. This sequence encodes CAWTKLQETQYF.

J is TRBJ1-1 and V is TRBV6-1; D may be TRBD1 (5 bases). Germline-derived CDR1 and CDR2 are MNHNS and SASEGT. The germline V and J ends were trimmed by 4 bases and 5 bases, with 14 bases remaining between them. This CDR3 contains 14 residues. In DNA form, the CDR3 reads TGTGCCAGCAGTGCCCCAGGGTGGGTGACTGAAGCTTTCTTT. It yields the protein CASSAPGWVTEAFF.

V is TRBV6-6 and J is TRBJ2-2, with D unresolved. The CDR3 covers 15 residues. The germline V gene encodes CDR1 MNHNY and CDR2 SVGAGI (reference sequence). The V end was cut by 4 bases, the J end by 2 bases, with 11 bases between. The CDR3 DNA sequence: TGTGCCAGCAGTTCCAGATCGAGTAACACCGGGGAGCTGTTTTTT. Translation: CASSSRSSNTGELFF.